This T cell receptor (beta chain) was found in a study of control samples from healthy donors and cancer patients. Assay used: immunoSEQ multiplex PCR; TCRdb lists only in-frame clones, some missing. The sample includes more than 140,000 clones, 75% to 95% of them seen just once. The sample holds a few counts of this clone. The V and J ends lost 3 bases and 0 bases, in that order; junction bases with no gene match: 9. The CDR3 covers 18 residues. Germline V gene data show CDR1 as ENHRY and CDR2 as SYGVKD. The source is a man aged 18 to 35 in good health. V gene TRBV10-3 combines with J gene TRBJ1-1, with TRBD1 identical over 11 bases. The sequenced sample consisted of blood. The CDR3 nucleotides are TGTGCCATCAGTGATCCGGACAGGGGGCTTTCGATGAACACTGAAGCTTTCTTT. Translation gives CAISDPDRGLSMNTEAFF.